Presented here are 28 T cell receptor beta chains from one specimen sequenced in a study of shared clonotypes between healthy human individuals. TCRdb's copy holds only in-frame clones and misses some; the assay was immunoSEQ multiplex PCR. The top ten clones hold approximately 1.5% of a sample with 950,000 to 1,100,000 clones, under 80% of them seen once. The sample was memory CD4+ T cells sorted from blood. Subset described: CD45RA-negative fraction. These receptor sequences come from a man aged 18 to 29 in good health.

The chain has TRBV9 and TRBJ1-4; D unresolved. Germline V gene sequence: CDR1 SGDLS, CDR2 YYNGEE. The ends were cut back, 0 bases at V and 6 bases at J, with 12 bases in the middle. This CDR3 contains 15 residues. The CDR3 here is CASSVGVNPDEKLFF. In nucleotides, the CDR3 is TGTGCCAGCAGCGTAGGGGTCAACCCTGATGAAAAACTGTTTTTT.

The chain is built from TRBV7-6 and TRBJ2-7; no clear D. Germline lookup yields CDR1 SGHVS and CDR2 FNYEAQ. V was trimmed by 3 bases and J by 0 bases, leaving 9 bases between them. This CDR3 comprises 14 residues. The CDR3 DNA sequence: TGTGCCAGCAGCTTGAGACTTAACTCCTACGAGCAGTACTTC. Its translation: CASSLRLNSYEQYF.

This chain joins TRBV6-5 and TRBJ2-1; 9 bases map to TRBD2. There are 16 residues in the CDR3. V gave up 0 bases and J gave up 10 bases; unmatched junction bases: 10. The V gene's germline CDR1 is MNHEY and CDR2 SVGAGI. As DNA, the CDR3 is TGTGCCAGCAGTTACTCGGGCGGGGGGGCCAAGAGGGAGCAGTTCTTC. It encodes CASSYSGGGAKREQFF.

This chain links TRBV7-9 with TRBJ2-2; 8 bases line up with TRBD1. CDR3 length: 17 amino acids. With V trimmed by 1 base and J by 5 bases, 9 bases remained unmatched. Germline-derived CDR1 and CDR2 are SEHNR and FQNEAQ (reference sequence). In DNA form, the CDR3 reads TGTGCCAGCAGCTTAGGAAGAGGACAGGGAATGACCGGGGAGCTGTTTTTT. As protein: CASSLGRGQGMTGELFF.

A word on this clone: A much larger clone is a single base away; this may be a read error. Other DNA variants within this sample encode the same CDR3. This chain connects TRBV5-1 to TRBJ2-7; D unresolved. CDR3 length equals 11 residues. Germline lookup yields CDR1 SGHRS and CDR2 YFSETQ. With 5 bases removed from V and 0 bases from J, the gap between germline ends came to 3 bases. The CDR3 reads CASRSSYEQYF. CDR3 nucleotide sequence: TGCGCCAGCAGGAGCTCCTACGAGCAGTACTTC.

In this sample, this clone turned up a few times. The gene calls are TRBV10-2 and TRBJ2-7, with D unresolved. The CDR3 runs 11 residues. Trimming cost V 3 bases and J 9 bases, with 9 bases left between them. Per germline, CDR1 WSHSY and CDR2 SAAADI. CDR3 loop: CASSESVGQYF. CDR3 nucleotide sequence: TGCGCCAGCAGTGAATCCGTGGGGCAGTACTTC.

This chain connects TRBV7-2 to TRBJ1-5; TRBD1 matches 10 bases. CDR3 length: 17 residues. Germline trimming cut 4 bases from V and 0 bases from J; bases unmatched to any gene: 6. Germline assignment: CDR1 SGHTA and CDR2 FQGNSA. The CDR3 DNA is TGTGCCAGCAGCTCGGGACAGGGGCCGGATAGCAATCAGCCCCAGCATTTT. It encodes CASSSGQGPDSNQPQHF.

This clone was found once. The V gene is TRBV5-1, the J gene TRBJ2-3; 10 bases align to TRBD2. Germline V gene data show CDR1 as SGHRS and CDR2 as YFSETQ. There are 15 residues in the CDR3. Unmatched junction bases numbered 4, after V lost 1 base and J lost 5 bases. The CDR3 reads CASSLSSGGEDTQYF. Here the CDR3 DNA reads TGCGCCAGCAGCTTGTCTAGCGGGGGAGAAGATACGCAGTATTTT.

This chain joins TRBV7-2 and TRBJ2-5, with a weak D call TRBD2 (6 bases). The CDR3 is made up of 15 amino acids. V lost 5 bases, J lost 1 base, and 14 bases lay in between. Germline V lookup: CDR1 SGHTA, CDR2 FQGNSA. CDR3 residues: CASSDREIAQETQYF. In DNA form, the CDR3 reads TGTGCCAGCAGCGACCGGGAGATCGCCCAAGAGACCCAGTACTTC. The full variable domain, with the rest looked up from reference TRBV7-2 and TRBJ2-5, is GAGVSQSPSNKVTEKGKDVELRCDPISGHTALYWYRQSLGQGLEFLIYFQGNSAPDKSGLPSDRFSAERTGGSVSTLTIQRTQQEDSAVYLCASSDREIAQETQYFGPGTRLLVL.

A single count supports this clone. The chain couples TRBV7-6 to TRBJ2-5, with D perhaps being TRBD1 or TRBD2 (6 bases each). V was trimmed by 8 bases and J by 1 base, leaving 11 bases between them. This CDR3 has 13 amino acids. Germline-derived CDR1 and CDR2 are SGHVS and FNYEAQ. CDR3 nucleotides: TGTGCCAGCGCATCGGGGGCCCAAGAGACCCAGTACTTC. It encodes CASASGAQETQYF.

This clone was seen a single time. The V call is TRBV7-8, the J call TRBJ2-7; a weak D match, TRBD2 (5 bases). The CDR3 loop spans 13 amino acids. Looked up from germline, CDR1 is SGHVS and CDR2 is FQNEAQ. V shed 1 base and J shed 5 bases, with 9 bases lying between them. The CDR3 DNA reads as TGTGCCAGCAGCTTAGGGACTGTAGACGAGCAGTACTTC. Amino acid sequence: CASSLGTVDEQYF.

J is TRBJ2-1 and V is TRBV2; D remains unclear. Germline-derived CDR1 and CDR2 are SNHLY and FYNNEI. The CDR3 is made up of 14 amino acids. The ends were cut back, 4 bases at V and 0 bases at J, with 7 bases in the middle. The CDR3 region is CASSVRNSYNEQFF. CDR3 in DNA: TGTGCCAGCAGTGTCCGTAACTCCTACAATGAGCAGTTCTTC.

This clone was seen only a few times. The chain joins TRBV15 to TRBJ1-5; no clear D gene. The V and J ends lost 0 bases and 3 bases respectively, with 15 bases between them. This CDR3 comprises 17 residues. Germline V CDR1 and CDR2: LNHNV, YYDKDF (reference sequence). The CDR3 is CATSRDRSSTNNQPQHF. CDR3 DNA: TGTGCCACCAGCAGAGATCGAAGCAGCACCAACAATCAGCCCCAGCATTTT.

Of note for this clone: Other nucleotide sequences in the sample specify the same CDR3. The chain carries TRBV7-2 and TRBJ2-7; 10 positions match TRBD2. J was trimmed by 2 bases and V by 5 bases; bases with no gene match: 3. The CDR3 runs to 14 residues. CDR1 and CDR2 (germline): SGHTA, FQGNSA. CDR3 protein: CASSRTSGTYEQYF. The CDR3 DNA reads TGTGCCAGCAGCCGGACTAGCGGCACCTACGAGCAGTACTTC.

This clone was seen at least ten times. The CDR3 bases are TGTGCCAGCAGTGAAAACAGGCCCCAAGAGACCCAGTACTTC. It codes for CASSENRPQETQYF. V gene TRBV6-1 combines with J gene TRBJ2-5, with D tentatively TRBD1 (5 bases). The CDR3 sequence is 14 residues long. With 2 bases removed from V and 1 base from J, the gap between germline ends came to 8 bases. The germline CDR1 and CDR2 sequences are MNHNS and SASEGT.

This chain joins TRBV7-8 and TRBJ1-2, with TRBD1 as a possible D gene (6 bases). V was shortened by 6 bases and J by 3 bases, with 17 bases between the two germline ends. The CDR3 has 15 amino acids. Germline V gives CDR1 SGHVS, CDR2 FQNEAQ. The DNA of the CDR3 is TGTGCCAGCAGTTCGGGGGGACAAACTGACTATGGCTACACCTTC. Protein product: CASSSGGQTDYGYTF.

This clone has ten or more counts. The CDR3 nucleotides read TGTGCCAGCCCCACCAGGGGCGACATCAATGAGCAGTTCTTC. It specifies CASPTRGDINEQFF. V is TRBV7-9 and J is TRBJ2-1; TRBD1 is a possible D gene (6 bases). Trimming removed 8 bases from V and 6 bases from J, with 17 bases in between. Germline lookup yields CDR1 SEHNR and CDR2 FQNEAQ (reference sequence). The length of the CDR3 is 14 residues.

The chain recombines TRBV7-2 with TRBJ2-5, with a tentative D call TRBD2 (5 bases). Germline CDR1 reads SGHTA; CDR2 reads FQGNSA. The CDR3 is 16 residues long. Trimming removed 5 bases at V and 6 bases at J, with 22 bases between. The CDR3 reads CASSPSGEIGLQTQYF. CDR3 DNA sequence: TGTGCCAGCAGCCCAAGCGGTGAGATTGGGCTGCAGACCCAGTACTTC.

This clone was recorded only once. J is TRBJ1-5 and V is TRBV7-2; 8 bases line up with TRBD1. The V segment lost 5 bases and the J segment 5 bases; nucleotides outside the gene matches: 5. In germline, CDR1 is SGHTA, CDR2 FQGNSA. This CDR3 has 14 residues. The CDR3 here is CASSPQTGDQPQHF. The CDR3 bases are TGTGCCAGCAGCCCCCAGACAGGGGATCAGCCCCAGCATTTT.

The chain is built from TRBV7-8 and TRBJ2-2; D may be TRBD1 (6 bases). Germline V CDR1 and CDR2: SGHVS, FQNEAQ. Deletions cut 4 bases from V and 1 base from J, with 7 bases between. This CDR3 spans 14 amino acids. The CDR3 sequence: CASSSDRNTGELFF. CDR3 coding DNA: TGTGCCAGCAGCTCGGACAGGAACACCGGGGAGCTGTTTTTT.

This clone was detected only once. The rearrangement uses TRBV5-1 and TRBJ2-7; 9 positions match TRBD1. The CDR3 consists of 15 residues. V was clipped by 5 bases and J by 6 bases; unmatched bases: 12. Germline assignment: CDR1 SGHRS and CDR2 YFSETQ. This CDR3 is CASRFGGTGLGEQYF. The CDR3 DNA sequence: TGCGCCAGCAGGTTCGGGGGGACAGGGCTCGGCGAGCAGTACTTC.

The CDR3 region is CASIVQGFDTEAFF. In nucleotides, the CDR3 is TGTGCCAGCATTGTTCAGGGGTTTGACACTGAAGCTTTCTTT. The chain employs TRBV6-4 and TRBJ1-1; D perhaps matches TRBD1 (6 bases). Germline V gene sequence: CDR1 MRHNA, CDR2 SNTAGT. Trimming stripped 7 bases from V and 3 bases from J, with 15 bases between. This CDR3 spans 14 amino acids.

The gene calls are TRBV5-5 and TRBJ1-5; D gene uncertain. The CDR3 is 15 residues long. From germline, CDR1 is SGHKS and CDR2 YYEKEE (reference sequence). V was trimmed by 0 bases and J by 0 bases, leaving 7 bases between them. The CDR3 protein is CASSLDGFSNQPQHF. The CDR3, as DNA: TGTGCCAGCAGCTTGGATGGGTTTAGCAATCAGCCCCAGCATTTT.

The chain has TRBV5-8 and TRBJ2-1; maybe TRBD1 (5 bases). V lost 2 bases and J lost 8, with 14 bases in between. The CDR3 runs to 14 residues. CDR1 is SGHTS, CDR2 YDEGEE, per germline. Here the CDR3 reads CASSFMGRVDEQFF. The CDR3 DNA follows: TGTGCCAGCAGCTTCATGGGCAGGGTGGATGAGCAGTTCTTC.

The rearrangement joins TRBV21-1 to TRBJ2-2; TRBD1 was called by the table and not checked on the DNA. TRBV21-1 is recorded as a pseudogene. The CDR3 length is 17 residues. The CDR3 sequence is CASSKLGQGGNTGELFF. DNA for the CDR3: TGTGCCAGCAGCAAACTGGGACAGGGGGGAAATACCGGGGAGCTGTTTTTT.

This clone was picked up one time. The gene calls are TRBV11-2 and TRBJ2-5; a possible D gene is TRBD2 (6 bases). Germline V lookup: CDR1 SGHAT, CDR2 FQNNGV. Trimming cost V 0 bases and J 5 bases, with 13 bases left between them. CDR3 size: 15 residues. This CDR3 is CASSLDGTRGETQYF. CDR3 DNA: TGTGCCAGCAGCTTAGATGGTACTCGGGGGGAGACCCAGTACTTC.

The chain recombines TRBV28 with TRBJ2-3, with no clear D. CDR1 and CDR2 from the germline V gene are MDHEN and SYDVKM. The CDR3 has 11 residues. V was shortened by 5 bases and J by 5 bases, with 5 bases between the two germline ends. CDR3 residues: CASSSLDTQYF. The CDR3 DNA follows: TGTGCCAGCAGTAGCCTAGATACGCAGTATTTT.

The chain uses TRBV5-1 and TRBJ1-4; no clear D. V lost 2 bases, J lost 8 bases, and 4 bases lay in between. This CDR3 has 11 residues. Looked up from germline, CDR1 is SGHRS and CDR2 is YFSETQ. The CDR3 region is CASSFGEKLFF. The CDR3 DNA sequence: TGCGCCAGCAGCTTTGGGGAAAAACTGTTTTTT. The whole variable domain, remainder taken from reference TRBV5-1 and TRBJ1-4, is KAGVTQTPRYLIKTRGQQVTLSCSPISGHRSVSWYQQTPGQGLQFLFEYFSETQRNKGNFPGRFSGRQFSNSRSEMNVSTLELGDSALYLCASSFGEKLFFGSGTQLSVL.